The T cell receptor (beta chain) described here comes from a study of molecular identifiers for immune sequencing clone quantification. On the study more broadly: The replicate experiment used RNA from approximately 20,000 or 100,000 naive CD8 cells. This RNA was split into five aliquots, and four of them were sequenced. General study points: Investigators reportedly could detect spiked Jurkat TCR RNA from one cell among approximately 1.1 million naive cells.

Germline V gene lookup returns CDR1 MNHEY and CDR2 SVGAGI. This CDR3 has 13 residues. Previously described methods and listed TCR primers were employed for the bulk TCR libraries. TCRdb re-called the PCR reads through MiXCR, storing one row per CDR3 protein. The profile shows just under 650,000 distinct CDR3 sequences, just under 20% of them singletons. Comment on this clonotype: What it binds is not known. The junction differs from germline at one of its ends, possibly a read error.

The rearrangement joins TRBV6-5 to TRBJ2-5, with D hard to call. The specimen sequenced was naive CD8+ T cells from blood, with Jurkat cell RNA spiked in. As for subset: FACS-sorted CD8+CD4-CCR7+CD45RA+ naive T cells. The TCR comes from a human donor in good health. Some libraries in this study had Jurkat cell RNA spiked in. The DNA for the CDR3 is TGTGCCAGCAGAACAGTGTACCAAGAGACCGAGTACTTC. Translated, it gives CASRTVYQETEYF.